The 28 T cell receptor beta chains below all came from one sample that was sequenced in a study of blood T cells in healthy people across ages. Together with a sample-barcoded 5' primer, a J-beta primer mix was included in a second PCR lasting roughly 6 to 12 cycles. Via MiXCR, TCRdb re-called the 5' RACE reads, giving one row per CDR3 protein. The sample has 850,000 or so distinct CDR3 sequences, under 30% seen once; the top ten hold 15% to 20%. The sample consisted of blood. These receptor sequences come from a woman older than 75 in good health.

In this sample, this clonotype turned up a few times. V and J are TRBV9 and TRBJ2-7; D gene uncertain. Deletions cut 0 bases from V and 5 bases from J, with 9 bases between. The germline CDR1 and CDR2 sequences are SGDLS and YYNGEE. The CDR3 extends over 13 amino acids. The CDR3, as DNA: TGTGCCAGCAGCGTAGGGCTGTGCGACGAGCAGTACTTC. The encoded protein is CASSVGLCDEQYF.

This clonotype was seen just once. The V gene is TRBV7-2, the J gene TRBJ1-2; 8 bases agree with TRBD1. The CDR3 is 16 amino acids. Trimming cost V 3 bases and J 2 bases; bases outside gene matches: 8. Per the germline V gene, CDR1 is SGHTA and CDR2 is FQGNSA. Written as DNA, the CDR3 is TGTGCCAGCAGCTTCAGGGGGCAGAAGAAAAACTATGGCTACACCTTC. Protein sequence: CASSFRGQKKNYGYTF.

V usage is TRBV18 and J usage is TRBJ1-2; possibly TRBD1 for D (5 bases). The V end lost 1 base, the J end lost 2 bases, and 17 bases lay between the germline ends. The CDR3 contains 17 residues. Germline assignment: CDR1 KGHSH and CDR2 LQKENI. CDR3 nucleotide sequence: TGTGCCAGCTCACCACAAGAAATAAAAGGGGAAAACTATGGCTACACCTTC. The encoded protein is CASSPQEIKGENYGYTF.

This clonotype was found many times. The chain uses TRBV5-1 and TRBJ1-5; a weak D match, TRBD1 (5 bases). The CDR3 contains 15 residues. Trimming left V 3 bases short and J 0 bases short, with 10 bases between. CDR1 and CDR2 from the germline V gene are SGHRS and YFSETQ. This CDR3 is CASSWDGVSNQPQHF. The CDR3, as DNA: TGCGCCAGCAGCTGGGACGGGGTTAGCAATCAGCCCCAGCATTTT.

This clonotype was observed many times. V gene TRBV5-1 combines with J gene TRBJ1-1; 8 bases align to TRBD1. The V gene's germline CDR1 is SGHRS and CDR2 YFSETQ. Losses at the gene ends were 2 bases for V and 5 bases for J; bases not matched to a gene: 8. The CDR3 totals 15 residues. The CDR3 coding sequence is TGCGCCAGCAGCTTTGCCGGACAGGGAGGAACTGAAGCTTTCTTT. As protein: CASSFAGQGGTEAFF.

This clonotype came up a few times. Possible read error: a much larger clone is one base away. The chain joins TRBV28 to TRBJ2-5, with D uncertain. The J call may be in error: the DNA end matches TRBJ2-7 better. This CDR3 comprises 17 residues. Germline V gene sequence: CDR1 MDHEN, CDR2 SYDVKM. As DNA, the CDR3 is TGTGCCAGCAATTTTTCGGTGGTGACCCTAACTAAGGACGAGCAGTACTTC. It specifies CASNFSVVTLTKDEQYF.

This clonotype was counted ten times or more. The rearrangement links TRBV20-1 to TRBJ2-1; 7 positions match TRBD1. Unmatched junction bases numbered 10, after V lost 7 bases and J lost 1 base. The CDR3 has 15 amino acids. Germline CDR1 reads DFQATT; CDR2 reads SNEGSKA (reference sequence). CDR3 loop: CSVETGIPSYNEQFF. The CDR3 DNA reads TGCAGTGTTGAGACAGGGATCCCTTCCTACAATGAGCAGTTCTTC.

There are many counts of this clonotype. The CDR3 is CASSLGDGEQYF. The CDR3 region has the DNA TGTGCCAGCAGCTTAGGGGACGGGGAGCAGTACTTC. The genes are TRBV7-9 and TRBJ2-7; D is perhaps TRBD1 or TRBD2 (5 bases each). V was shortened by 1 base and J by 7 bases, with 8 bases between the two germline ends. CDR1 is SEHNR, CDR2 FQNEAQ, per germline (reference sequence). There are 12 residues in the CDR3.

J is TRBJ2-4 and V is TRBV2, with a weak D call TRBD2 (5 bases). Looked up from germline, CDR1 is SNHLY and CDR2 is FYNNEI. The CDR3 covers 14 residues. Trimming pared 6 bases from V and 0 bases from J, leaving 9 bases between. The CDR3, as DNA: TGTGCCAGCAGGGACTTGGTAGCCAAAAACATTCAGTACTTC. It specifies CASRDLVAKNIQYF.

This clonotype has more than one count but fewer than ten. The chain carries TRBV7-2 and TRBJ1-5; 7 bases agree with TRBD1. Germline CDR1 and CDR2: SGHTA and FQGNSA. The J segment lost 7 bases and the V segment lost 6 bases, leaving 12 bases of the junction unmatched. The CDR3 has 15 residues. The DNA for the CDR3 is TGTGCCAGCAGACTAGATACAGGGGAAAGACAGCCCCAGCATTTT. Protein: CASRLDTGERQPQHF. Looking up the rest from reference TRBV7-2 and TRBJ1-5 gives the full variable domain: GAGVSQSPSNKVTEKGKDVELRCDPISGHTALYWYRQSLGQGLEFLIYFQGNSAPDKSGLPSDRFSAERTGGSVSTLTIQRTQQEDSAVYLCASRLDTGERQPQHFGDGTRLSIL.

This clonotype has at least ten counts. The CDR3 nucleotides are TGCGCCAGCAGCCAAGTTCTAGGCAATGAGCAGTTCTTC. This encodes CASSQVLGNEQFF. J is TRBJ2-1 and V is TRBV4-3; D is unclear. The CDR3 totals 13 residues. Germline V gives CDR1 LGHNA, CDR2 YSLEER. The V gene lost 1 base and the J gene lost 6 bases, with 7 bases spanning the gap.

For the CDR3, the DNA is TGTGCCAGCAGTAATAGCGGGGAATTGAACTACGAGCAGTACTTC. Translation: CASSNSGELNYEQYF. The chain employs TRBV12-3 or TRBV12-4 and TRBJ2-7; 8 nucleotides match TRBD2. The CDR3 spans 15 residues. The V segment lost 5 bases and the J segment 3 bases; nucleotides outside the gene matches: 9.

The rearrangement links TRBV29-1 to TRBJ2-5; 8 nucleotides align to TRBD1. The CDR3 has 14 amino acids. V was pared by 7 bases and J by 7 bases, with 14 bases of the junction left unmatched. Germline V gene sequence: CDR1 SQVTM, CDR2 ANQGSEA. The CDR3 here is CSASQPGGEGTQYF. The CDR3 DNA is TGCAGCGCAAGCCAGCCAGGGGGCGAAGGGACCCAGTACTTC.

This chain joins TRBV7-2 and TRBJ2-2; the match to TRBD1 covers 7 bases. The CDR3 length is 13 residues. Germline lookup yields CDR1 SGHTA and CDR2 FQGNSA. Unmatched junction bases numbered 1, after V lost 5 bases and J lost 4 bases. The DNA of the CDR3 is TGTGCCAGCAGCGCAGGGGGCACCGGGGAGCTGTTTTTT. This codes for CASSAGGTGELFF.

This clonotype was seen more than once but under ten times. The chain joins TRBV5-1 to TRBJ1-5; TRBD1 is a possible D gene (5 bases). Trimming removed 2 bases at V and 6 bases at J, with 21 bases between. This CDR3 has 17 amino acids. Germline CDR1 SGHRS, CDR2 YFSETQ. The CDR3 sequence: CASSLTPQGVSGQPQHF. CDR3 nucleotides: TGCGCCAGCAGCTTAACTCCGCAGGGAGTAAGTGGTCAGCCCCAGCATTTT.

This chain connects TRBV20-1 to TRBJ2-1; D unresolved. This CDR3 spans 15 amino acids. Between the trimmed V and J ends, which lost 3 bases and 0 bases, there was a span of 12 bases. Germline values: CDR1 DFQATT, CDR2 SNEGSKA (reference sequence). CDR3 nucleotide sequence: TGCAGTGCTAGTCTGGGCTGGGACTCCTACAATGAGCAGTTCTTC. Protein: CSASLGWDSYNEQFF.

This clonotype was observed many times. The J gene is TRBJ1-1, the V gene TRBV20-1, with 11 bases lining up with TRBD1. CDR1 and CDR2 from the germline V gene are DFQATT and SNEGSKA (reference sequence). Unmatched junction bases numbered 10, after V lost 6 bases and J lost 7 bases. CDR3 length: 14 residues. CDR3 in amino acids: CSAGQGAPGGEAFF. CDR3 coding DNA: TGCAGTGCCGGACAGGGGGCGCCCGGGGGTGAAGCTTTCTTT.

The V gene is TRBV29-1, the J gene TRBJ2-7; 8 bases are shared with TRBD1. In germline, CDR1 is SQVTM, CDR2 ANQGSEA. This CDR3 has 15 residues. The V segment lost 0 bases and the J segment 1 base; nucleotides outside the gene matches: 5. CDR3 bases: TGCAGCGTTGAAGATCTCAGGGGGCAATCCTACGAGCAGTACTTC. It is translated as CSVEDLRGQSYEQYF.

This clonotype was seen a handful of times. One junction end disagrees with the germline gene, perhaps due to a read error. The chain joins TRBV20-1 to TRBJ2-1; possibly TRBD1 for D (6 bases). Germline V CDR1 and CDR2: DFQATT, SNEGSKA (reference sequence). This CDR3 has 13 amino acids. This CDR3 reads CSANRQVYDEQFF. CDR3 bases: TGCAGCGCTAACCGACAGGTTTACGATGAGCAGTTCTTC.

This rearrangement joins TRBV12-3 or TRBV12-4 to TRBJ1-1, with 10 nucleotides matching TRBD1. Trimming at V came to 7 bases and at J to 7 bases, leaving 15 bases not matched to a gene. The CDR3 is 16 residues long. The DNA of the CDR3 is TGTGCCAGCACCGAACAGGGACAGGGGAGGCTGAGTGAAGCTTTCTTT. Translation gives CASTEQGQGRLSEAFF.

The rearrangement links TRBV3-1 to TRBJ2-1; 9 positions match TRBD2. Looked up from germline, CDR1 is LGHDT and CDR2 is YNNKEL (reference sequence). This CDR3 has 17 residues. V lost 7 bases, J lost 4 bases, and 14 bases stayed unmatched. The CDR3 DNA reads TGTGCCAGCACGGGACTAGCTGTGGCTAGCGGGTACAATGAGCAGTTCTTC. Translating gives CASTGLAVASGYNEQFF.

This clonotype was seen repeatedly, ten times or more. The chain recombines TRBV6-6 with TRBJ2-3; D possibly corresponds to TRBD1 (5 bases). CDR3 length: 15 amino acids. Between the trimmed V and J ends, which lost 0 bases and 0 bases, there was a span of 7 bases. Germline lookup yields CDR1 MNHNY and CDR2 SVGAGI (reference sequence). DNA of the CDR3: TGTGCCAGCAGTTACTCGCAGGGTAGCACAGATACGCAGTATTTT. Its translation is CASSYSQGSTDTQYF.

The rearrangement uses TRBV4-1 and TRBJ1-1; D not resolved. V lost 0 bases and J lost 5, with 10 bases in between. CDR3 size: 14 residues. Germline CDR1 reads MGHRA; CDR2 reads YSYEKL. Here the CDR3 reads CASSQDESGTEAFF. The CDR3 DNA reads as TGCGCCAGCAGCCAAGATGAATCGGGGACTGAAGCTTTCTTT.

This rearrangement joins TRBV7-2 to TRBJ2-4; possibly TRBD1 for D (6 bases). With the DNA end fitting TRBJ2-7 better, the J assignment may be wrong. Germline V gene sequence: CDR1 SGHTA, CDR2 FQGNSA. This CDR3 is built from 14 residues. The chain's CDR3 is CASSLAIQGSEQYF. CDR3 DNA: TGTGCCAGCAGCTTGGCAATACAGGGTAGCGAGCAGTACTTC.

A note on this clonotype: The germline gene is not matched at one end of the junction; a read error may be the cause. The V call is TRBV6-6, the J call TRBJ2-1, with D uncertain. Germline V gene data show CDR1 as MNHNY and CDR2 as SVGAGI (reference sequence). The CDR3 runs to 16 residues. For the CDR3, the DNA is TGTGCCGGCAGTTACTCTGGTTTTAGCTCCTACAATGAGCAGTTCTTC. Translating it yields CAGSYSGFSSYNEQFF.

This clonotype showed up many times. V is TRBV20-1 and J is TRBJ2-3, with D uncertain. The ends were cut back, 0 bases at V and 6 bases at J, with 10 bases in the middle. Germline CDR1 reads DFQATT; CDR2 reads SNEGSKA (reference sequence). The CDR3 has 13 amino acids. CDR3 DNA sequence: TGCAGTGCTAGAGATCCCCAGACGGATACGCAGTATTTT. The encoded protein is CSARDPQTDTQYF.

The chain recombines TRBV20-1 with TRBJ1-1; 7 bases fit TRBD1. Germline lookup yields CDR1 DFQATT and CDR2 SNEGSKA (reference sequence). The CDR3 consists of 11 residues. The junction had 6 bases not matched to a gene; V was cut back by 5 bases and J by 9 bases. CDR3 sequence (DNA): TGCAGTGCTCGATGGGACAGAAAAGCTTTCTTT. As protein: CSARWDRKAFF.

The sample holds a few counts of this clonotype. This chain connects TRBV5-6 to TRBJ1-1; D is ambiguous. Trimming cost V 0 bases and J 0 bases, with 9 bases left between them. The CDR3 runs 15 residues. CDR1 and CDR2 from the germline V gene are SGHDT and YYEEEE. In DNA form, the CDR3 reads TGTGCCAGCAGCTTGGTGGGGAATATGAACACTGAAGCTTTCTTT. Translation: CASSLVGNMNTEAFF.